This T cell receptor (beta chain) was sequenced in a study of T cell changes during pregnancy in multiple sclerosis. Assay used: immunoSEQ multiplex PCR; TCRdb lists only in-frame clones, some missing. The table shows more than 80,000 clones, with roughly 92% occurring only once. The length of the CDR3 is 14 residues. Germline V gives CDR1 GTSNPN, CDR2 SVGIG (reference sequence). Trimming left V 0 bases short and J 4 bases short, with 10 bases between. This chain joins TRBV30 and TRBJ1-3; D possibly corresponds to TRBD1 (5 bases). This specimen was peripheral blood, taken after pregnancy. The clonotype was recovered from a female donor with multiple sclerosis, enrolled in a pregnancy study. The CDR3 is CAWSVSRAGNTIYF. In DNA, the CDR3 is TGTGCCTGGAGTGTAAGCAGGGCCGGAAACACCATATATTTT.